What follows are 25 T cell receptor beta chains derived from one specimen sequenced in a study of shared clonotypes between healthy human individuals. Repertoires were generated with immunoSEQ multiplex PCR, while TCRdb's copy carries only in-frame clones and drops some. Here the sample spans 1,400,000 or so clones, approximately 98.5% being singletons. The sample was naive CD4+ T cells sorted from blood. Subset in this sample: CD45RA+ positively selected. These receptor sequences come from a man aged 25 to 40 in good health.

The genes are TRBV5-4 and TRBJ2-1; no clear D. Trimming left V 4 bases short and J 4 bases short, with 12 bases between. CDR1 SGHNT and CDR2 YYREEE come from the germline V gene (reference sequence). This CDR3 region has 14 residues. CDR3 sequence: CASSPGTGYNEQFF. CDR3 sequence (DNA): TGTGCCAGCAGCCCCGGTACCGGGTACAATGAGCAGTTCTTC.

The chain couples TRBV5-1 to TRBJ1-1, with TRBD1 matching over 9 bases. Germline CDR1 reads SGHRS; CDR2 reads YFSETQ. The CDR3 contains 14 residues. Losses at the gene ends were 0 bases for V and 6 bases for J; bases not matched to a gene: 3. CDR3: CASSLATGGSEAFF. The CDR3, as DNA: TGCGCCAGCAGCTTGGCGACAGGGGGATCTGAAGCTTTCTTT.

The chain employs TRBV9 and TRBJ2-7, with D tentatively TRBD1 (5 bases). V lost 3 bases to trimming and J lost 5 bases, with 21 bases between them. Germline values: CDR1 SGDLS, CDR2 YYNGEE. The CDR3 has 16 residues. The DNA of the CDR3 is TGTGCCAGCAGCGCGCAGGGTGGGTCCGTGTACCACGAGCAGTACTTC. Its protein product is CASSAQGGSVYHEQYF.

This chain uses TRBV2 with TRBJ2-1, with 10 bases that match TRBD2. There are 15 residues in the CDR3. Germline assignment: CDR1 SNHLY and CDR2 FYNNEI. V lost 4 bases to trimming and J lost 7 bases; unmatched junction nucleotides: 7. This CDR3 is CASSVPSGSGNEQFF. The CDR3 coding sequence is TGTGCCAGCAGTGTGCCTAGCGGGAGCGGGAATGAGCAGTTCTTC.

The genes are TRBV6-5 and TRBJ2-3; 7 bases match TRBD1. V shed 5 bases and J 7 bases; nucleotides not matched to a gene: 9. This CDR3 spans 14 amino acids. In germline, CDR1 is MNHEY, CDR2 SVGAGI. CDR3 in DNA: TGTGCCAGCAGTCTGACAGGGAAGGCGAATACGCAGTATTTT. It specifies CASSLTGKANTQYF.

The chain has TRBV29-1 and TRBJ2-5; D not resolved. Trimming removed 4 bases at V and 3 bases at J, with 6 bases between. This CDR3 is built from 11 residues. Germline CDR1 reads SQVTM; CDR2 reads ANQGSEA. The CDR3 spells CSVAGEETQYF. The CDR3, as DNA: TGCAGCGTTGCCGGCGAAGAGACCCAGTACTTC.

The chain uses TRBV5-1 and TRBJ2-7; D may be TRBD1 (6 bases). Trimming shortened V by 4 bases and J by 1 base, and 18 bases separated the two germline ends. Germline CDR1 reads SGHRS; CDR2 reads YFSETQ. This CDR3 is built from 16 residues. The CDR3 nucleotides are TGCGCCAGCAGCCCGTCCGGGACAAAAATTTCCTACGAGCAGTACTTC. Amino acid sequence: CASSPSGTKISYEQYF. The whole variable domain, filled in from reference TRBV5-1 and TRBJ2-7, reads KAGVTQTPRYLIKTRGQQVTLSCSPISGHRSVSWYQQTPGQGLQFLFEYFSETQRNKGNFPGRFSGRQFSNSRSEMNVSTLELGDSALYLCASSPSGTKISYEQYFGPGTRLTVT.

The chain links TRBV6-1 to TRBJ2-7; D may be TRBD2 (6 bases). Looked up from germline, CDR1 is MNHNS and CDR2 is SASEGT. The V end lost 2 bases, the J end lost 0 bases, and 11 bases lay between the germline ends. CDR3 length: 15 residues. CDR3 bases: TGTGCCAGCAGTGAACCGGGAGAAAACTCCTACGAGCAGTACTTC. This translates into CASSEPGENSYEQYF.

The table lists this clone with a count of one. The chain couples TRBV5-1 to TRBJ1-2; 11 positions match TRBD1. V was pared by 4 bases and J by 4 bases, with 6 bases of the junction left unmatched. In germline, CDR1 is SGHRS, CDR2 YFSETQ. The CDR3 is 15 residues long. CDR3 sequence reads: CASSTTGTGGYGYTF. CDR3 DNA: TGCGCCAGCAGCACCACCGGGACAGGGGGCTATGGCTACACCTTC.

V gene TRBV5-1 combines with J gene TRBJ2-7; possibly TRBD1 for D (6 bases). V dropped 0 bases and J dropped 3 bases, with 10 bases sitting between them. Germline CDR1 is SGHRS and CDR2 is YFSETQ. The CDR3 is made up of 14 amino acids. In DNA, the CDR3 is TGCGCCAGCAGCTTGGCACAGGGCATCTACGAGCAGTACTTC. Translated: CASSLAQGIYEQYF.

The chain employs TRBV5-6 and TRBJ1-4; maybe TRBD1 (5 bases). Trimming removed 0 bases from V and 9 bases from J, with 12 bases in between. The germline V gene has CDR1 SGHDT and CDR2 YYEEEE. The CDR3 totals 14 residues. CDR3 DNA: TGTGCCAGCAGCTTGGTGGACAACGGGCAAAAACTGTTTTTT. Encoded protein: CASSLVDNGQKLFF.

As concerns this clone: Additional DNA sequences in this sample encode the identical CDR3. The genes are TRBV27 and TRBJ2-1; TRBD2 matches 8 bases. The CDR3 extends over 13 amino acids. Germline assignment: CDR1 MNHEY and CDR2 SMNVEV (reference sequence). V was pared by 4 bases and J by 7 bases, with 3 bases of the junction left unmatched. The CDR3 coding sequence is TGTGCCAGCAGTTCCCGGGGGGGAAATGAGCAGTTCTTC. Its translation is CASSSRGGNEQFF.

As to this clone: Other nucleotide sequences from this sample produce the same CDR3. The chain carries TRBV11-2 and TRBJ2-7, with no clear D. The V gene lost 3 bases and the J gene lost 3 bases, with 3 bases spanning the gap. The germline V gene has CDR1 SGHAT and CDR2 FQNNGV. This CDR3 has 11 residues. The CDR3 loop reads CASSLNYEQYF. The CDR3 DNA is TGTGCCAGCAGCTTGAACTACGAGCAGTACTTC.

This rearrangement joins TRBV9 to TRBJ2-7, with D possibly being TRBD2 (5 bases). Trimming removed 0 bases from V and 5 bases from J, with 9 bases in between. CDR1 is SGDLS, CDR2 YYNGEE, per germline. There are 13 residues in the CDR3. CDR3 bases: TGTGCCAGCAGCGTAGGGGGAGTAGACGAGCAGTACTTC. It encodes CASSVGGVDEQYF.

The rearrangement uses TRBV7-9 and TRBJ2-2; TRBD1 matches at 8 bases. This CDR3 has 15 residues. V lost 3 bases to trimming and J lost 5 bases; unmatched junction nucleotides: 5. Looked up from germline, CDR1 is SEHNR and CDR2 is FQNEAQ (reference sequence). The CDR3 here is CASSLRTGKTGELFF. In DNA, the CDR3 is TGTGCCAGCAGCTTGAGGACAGGGAAAACCGGGGAGCTGTTTTTT.

A single count supports this clone. The chain links TRBV2 to TRBJ2-7, with D perhaps TRBD1 (5 bases). Germline lookup yields CDR1 SNHLY and CDR2 FYNNEI. Trimming left V 8 bases short and J 3 bases short, with 14 bases between. The CDR3 sequence is 13 residues long. This CDR3 reads CASVQDGDYEQYF. As DNA, the CDR3 is TGTGCCAGCGTACAGGACGGTGACTACGAGCAGTACTTC. The whole variable domain, filled in from reference TRBV2 and TRBJ2-7, reads EPEVTQTPSHQVTQMGQEVILRCVPISNHLYFYWYRQILGQKVEFLVSFYNNEISEKSEIFDDQFSVERPDGSNFTLKIRSTKLEDSAMYFCASVQDGDYEQYFGPGTRLTVT.

The V call is TRBV6-1, the J call TRBJ2-2; D not certain. The CDR3 is 14 residues long. With 1 base removed from V and 5 bases from J, the gap between germline ends came to 8 bases. CDR1 and CDR2 from the germline V gene are MNHNS and SASEGT. The CDR3 is CASSEVWRTGELFF. In DNA form, the CDR3 reads TGTGCCAGCAGTGAAGTATGGCGGACCGGGGAGCTGTTTTTT.

This chain connects TRBV29-1 to TRBJ2-1; 11 nucleotides agree with TRBD2. J gave up 5 bases and V 4 bases, and 4 bases lay outside the gene matches. This CDR3 has 14 residues. Germline V CDR1 and CDR2: SQVTM, ANQGSEA. Written as DNA, the CDR3 is TGCAGCGTTGGGGGGGGACTAGCGGACAATGAGCAGTTCTTC. Protein sequence: CSVGGGLADNEQFF.

The CDR3 DNA sequence: TGTGCCAGCAGTGAATACAGGGGAAACCTTAATCAGCCCCAGCATTTT. Translation: CASSEYRGNLNQPQHF. This chain links TRBV6-1 with TRBJ1-5, with TRBD1 identical over 7 bases. V lost 2 bases, J lost 4 bases, and 8 bases stayed unmatched. Germline CDR1 and CDR2: MNHNS and SASEGT. The length of the CDR3 is 16 residues.

The V and J genes are TRBV27 and TRBJ2-7; D may be TRBD2 (6 bases). The CDR3 has 13 amino acids. Deletions cut 4 bases from V and 3 bases from J, with 10 bases between. Germline values: CDR1 MNHEY, CDR2 SMNVEV (reference sequence). In nucleotides, the CDR3 is TGTGCCAGCAGTTCCGGGGGAGACTACGAGCAGTACTTC. It translates to CASSSGGDYEQYF.

The chain has TRBV6-5 and TRBJ2-1; D not certain. This CDR3 has 13 amino acids. Trimming shortened V by 2 bases and J by 11 bases, and 13 bases separated the two germline ends. From germline, CDR1 is MNHEY and CDR2 SVGAGI. The CDR3 here is CASSYVGLVKQFF. In nucleotides, the CDR3 is TGTGCCAGCAGTTACGTTGGGCTGGTTAAGCAGTTCTTC.

J is TRBJ2-1 and V is TRBV4-1, with 14 bases aligning to TRBD2. J gave up 0 bases and V 4 bases, and 8 bases lay outside the gene matches. The CDR3 extends over 19 amino acids. Per germline, CDR1 MGHRA and CDR2 YSYEKL. This CDR3 is CASSLLGTSGSSSYNEQFF. The DNA of the CDR3 is TGCGCCAGCAGCCTACTGGGGACTAGCGGGAGTAGCTCCTACAATGAGCAGTTCTTC.

The chain recombines TRBV28 with TRBJ1-4; 8 bases agree with TRBD1. Per the germline V gene, CDR1 is MDHEN and CDR2 is SYDVKM. This CDR3 region has 15 residues. V lost 6 bases and J lost 2; bases outside the gene matches: 5. The DNA for the CDR3 is TGTGCCAGCAGCCCCTGGACAGGGACTAATGAAAAACTGTTTTTT. Amino acid sequence: CASSPWTGTNEKLFF.

The V and J genes are TRBV18 and TRBJ2-7; D might be TRBD2 (6 bases). This CDR3 has 15 amino acids. The V and J ends lost 3 bases and 3 bases respectively, with 15 bases between them. Germline V gives CDR1 KGHSH, CDR2 LQKENI. DNA for the CDR3: TGTGCCAGCTCACCGCTACCGGGACTGAGCTACGAGCAGTACTTC. It is translated as CASSPLPGLSYEQYF.

The chain joins TRBV7-9 to TRBJ2-7; D unclear. V was cut by 4 bases and J by 2 bases, with 15 bases left in between. The CDR3 loop spans 15 amino acids. The germline V gene has CDR1 SEHNR and CDR2 FQNEAQ (reference sequence). The CDR3 nucleotides read TGTGCCAGCAGCTATCAGCGTGGCTACACCTACGAGCAGTACTTC. Protein sequence: CASSYQRGYTYEQYF. The whole variable domain, remainder taken from reference TRBV7-9 and TRBJ2-7, is DTGVSQNPRHKITKRGQNVTFRCDPISEHNRLYWYRQTLGQGPEFLTYFQNEAQLEKSRLLSDRFSAERPKGSFSTLEIQRTEQGDSAMYLCASSYQRGYTYEQYFGPGTRLTVT.